Listed below are T cell receptor beta chains from one sample, sequenced in a study of T cells in Graves' hyperthyroidism and ophthalmopathy. Using its own MiXCR run on the multiplex PCR reads, TCRdb lists one record per CDR3 protein. Of roughly 500,000 distinct CDR3 sequences in the sample, over 45% were seen once. Sequenced: peripheral blood or thyroid tissue (not recorded which). The receptors were sampled from an adult woman with Graves' disease, either hyperthyroidism or ophthalmopathy (not recorded which). Each CDR3 is given with its conserved first and last residue. A D gene is named only where the DNA matches it firmly. For some rows the clone size is stated as once, few or many, or as a class when expanded; others skip it.

>many|.|TRBJ1-1|TRBV20-1
TGCAGTGCTACCAACTTACACGAGAGCACTGAAGCTTTCTTT
CSATNLHESTEAFF
>few|.|TRBJ2-2|TRBV7-9
TGTGCCAGCAGCCGGGGGGCGTCGTCTGAGCTGTTTTTT
CASSRGASSELFF
>few|.|TRBJ2-1|TRBV7-3
TGTGCCAGCAGCCCTCAGGGACTTGAAGGCAATGAGCAGTTCTTC
CASSPQGLEGNEQFF
>.|.|TRBJ1-2|TRBV20-1
TGCAGTGCTAGAAGCGGGAGCTATGGCTACACCTTC
CSARSGSYGYTF
>few|TRBD1|TRBJ2-7|TRBV20-1
TGCAGTGCCCCAAATAACGGGGGACAGGGGAGCTACGAGCAGTACTTC
CSAPNNGGQGSYEQYF
>many|TRBD1|TRBJ2-7|TRBV7-2
TGTGCCAGCAGCCGAGAGGGGGCAGGTAGCTACGAGCAGTACTTC
CASSREGAGSYEQYF
>.|TRBD2|TRBJ2-7|TRBV7-2
TGTGCCAGCAGTTTTAGCGGGAGGCCCTACGAGCAGTACTTC
CASSFSGRPYEQYF
>.|TRBD1|TRBJ2-7|TRBV24-1
TGTGCCAGCTCACCTTGGACAGGGATCCACGAGCAGTACTTC
CASSPWTGIHEQYF
>.|.|TRBJ1-1|TRBV5-6
TGTGCCAGCAGCTTTGGTATAGAGGGATGGACTGAAGCTTTCTTT
CASSFGIEGWTEAFF
>many|TRBD1|TRBJ2-7|TRBV12-3/TRBV12-4
TGTGCCAGCAGTGGATGGACAGGGGGCGAGCAGTACTTC
CASSGWTGGEQYF